This T cell receptor (beta chain) was profiled in a study of naive and memory T cell subsets. Study results and caveats: Clonotypes are single alpha or beta chains, not paired receptors. A few larger clonotypes appeared in naive repertoires, especially CD8, possibly memory cells re-expressing CD45RA.

An equimolar mix of two oligonucleotides served as the beta constant-region primer for TRBC1 and TRBC2. Four rounds of PCR amplified the ligated cDNA using nested alpha and beta constant-region primers plus SP2. One entry per CDR3 protein results from TCRdb running MiXCR on the UMI-ligation and nested PCR reads. The table includes some 83,000 distinct CDR3 sequences, 9% to 9.5% detected once. V dropped 0 bases and J dropped 7 bases, with 16 bases sitting between them. CDR3 size: 16 residues. Germline CDR1 is SGHKS and CDR2 is YYEKEE (reference sequence). In regard to this clonotype: The target antigen is unknown.

Sequenced sample: naive CD8+ T cells from blood. This sequence joins TRBV5-5 and TRBJ1-4, with D hard to call. This clonotype was obtained from a human donor in good health. The CDR3 is CASSLVDLLGGEKLFF. The CDR3 DNA sequence: TGTGCCAGCAGCTTGGTCGATTTGTTGGGTGGTGAAAAACTGTTTTTT.